This TCR beta chain comes out of a study of blood T cell repertoires in COVID-19. TCRdb keeps only in-frame clones here, not all; method: immunoSEQ multiplex PCR. Of approximately 270,000 clones in the sample, over 75% were seen once. The V and J ends lost 2 bases and 5 bases respectively, with 9 bases between them. Germline assignment: CDR1 KGHSH and CDR2 LQKENI. This CDR3 is 13 amino acids long. The chain recombines TRBV18 with TRBJ2-5; D ambiguous. The TCR originated in a human donor with COVID-19, enrolled during active disease. The donor label of this sample is uncertain. The sample was peripheral blood. The CDR3 coding sequence is TGTGCCAGCTCACCAAACGCCCAGGAGACCCAGTACTTC. Translated: CASSPNAQETQYF. Together with reference TRBV18 and TRBJ2-5, the CDR3 gives the full variable domain: NAGVMQNPRHLVRRRGQEARLRCSPMKGHSHVYWYRQLPEEGLKFMVYLQKENIIDESGMPKERFSAEFPKEGPSILRIQQVVRGDSAAYFCASSPNAQETQYFGPGTRLLVL.